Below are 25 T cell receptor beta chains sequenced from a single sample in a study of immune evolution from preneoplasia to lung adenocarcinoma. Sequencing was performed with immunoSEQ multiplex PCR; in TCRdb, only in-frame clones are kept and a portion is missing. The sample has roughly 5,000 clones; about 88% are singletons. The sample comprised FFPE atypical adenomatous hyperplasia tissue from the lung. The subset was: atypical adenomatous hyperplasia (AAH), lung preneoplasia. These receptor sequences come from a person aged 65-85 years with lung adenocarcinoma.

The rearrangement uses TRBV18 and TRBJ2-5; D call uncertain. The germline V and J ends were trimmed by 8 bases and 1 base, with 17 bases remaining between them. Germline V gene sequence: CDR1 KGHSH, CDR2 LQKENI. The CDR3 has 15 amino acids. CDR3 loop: CASALLNSAQETQYF. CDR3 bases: TGTGCCAGCGCTCTTTTGAATTCCGCCCAAGAGACCCAGTACTTC.

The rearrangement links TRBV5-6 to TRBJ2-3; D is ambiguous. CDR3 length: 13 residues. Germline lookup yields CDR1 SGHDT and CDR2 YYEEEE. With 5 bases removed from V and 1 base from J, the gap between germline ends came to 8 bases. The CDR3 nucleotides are TGTGCCAGCAGGAACCGGCGCACAGATACGCAGTATTTT. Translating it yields CASRNRRTDTQYF.

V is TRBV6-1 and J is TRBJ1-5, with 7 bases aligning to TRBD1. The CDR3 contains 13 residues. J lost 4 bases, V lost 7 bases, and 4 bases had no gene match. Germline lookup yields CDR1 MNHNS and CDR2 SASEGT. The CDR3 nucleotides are TGTGCCAGCAACCGGGACAGAAATCAGCCCCAGCATTTT. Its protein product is CASNRDRNQPQHF.

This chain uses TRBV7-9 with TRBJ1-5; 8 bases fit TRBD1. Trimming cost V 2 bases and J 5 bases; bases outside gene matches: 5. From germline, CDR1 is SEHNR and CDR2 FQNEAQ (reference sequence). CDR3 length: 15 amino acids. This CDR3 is CASSLTGGGDQPQHF. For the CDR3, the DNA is TGTGCCAGCAGCTTAACAGGGGGGGGAGATCAGCCCCAGCATTTT.

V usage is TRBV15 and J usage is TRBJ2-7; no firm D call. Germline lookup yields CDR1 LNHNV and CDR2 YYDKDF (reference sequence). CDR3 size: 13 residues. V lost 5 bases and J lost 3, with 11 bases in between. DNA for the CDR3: TGTGCCACCAGCTATACGATATACTACGAGCAGTACTTC. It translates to CATSYTIYYEQYF.

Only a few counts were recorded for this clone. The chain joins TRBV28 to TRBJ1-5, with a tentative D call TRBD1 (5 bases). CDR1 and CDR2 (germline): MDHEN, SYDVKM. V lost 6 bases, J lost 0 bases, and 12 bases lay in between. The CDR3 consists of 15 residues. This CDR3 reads CASRADRPSNQPQHF. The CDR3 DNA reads TGTGCCAGCAGGGCTGACAGACCTAGCAATCAGCCCCAGCATTTT.

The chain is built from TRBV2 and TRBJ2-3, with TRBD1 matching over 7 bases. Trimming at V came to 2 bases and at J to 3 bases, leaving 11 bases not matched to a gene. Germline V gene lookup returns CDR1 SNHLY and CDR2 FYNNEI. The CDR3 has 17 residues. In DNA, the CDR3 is TGTGCCAGCAGTGAAAACCTCTGGGCAGGGGGAACAGATACGCAGTATTTT. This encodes CASSENLWAGGTDTQYF.

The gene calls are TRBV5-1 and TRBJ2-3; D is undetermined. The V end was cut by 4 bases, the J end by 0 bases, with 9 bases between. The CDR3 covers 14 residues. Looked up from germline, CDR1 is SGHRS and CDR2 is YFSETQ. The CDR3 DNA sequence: TGCGCCAGCAGCCCCGAAGCTAGCACAGATACGCAGTATTTT. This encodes CASSPEASTDTQYF.

The CDR3 loop is CAISEGRTSGTDTQYF. CDR3 nucleotide sequence: TGTGCCATCTCTGAGGGGCGGACTAGCGGGACAGATACGCAGTATTTT. The chain carries TRBV10-3 and TRBJ2-3; TRBD2 matches at 11 bases. The germline V gene has CDR1 ENHRY and CDR2 SYGVKD. CDR3 length equals 16 residues. The ends lost 8 bases at V and 3 bases at J; junction bases unmatched: 10.

The CDR3 nucleotides are TGCGCCAGCAGCTTGGGAACCGGGACAGGGCACACTGAAGCTTTCTTT. This translates into CASSLGTGTGHTEAFF. The J gene is TRBJ1-1, the V gene TRBV5-1; 9 bases line up with TRBD1. The CDR3 extends over 16 amino acids. V dropped 0 bases and J dropped 3; count of bases not matched to a gene: 6. The germline V gene has CDR1 SGHRS and CDR2 YFSETQ.

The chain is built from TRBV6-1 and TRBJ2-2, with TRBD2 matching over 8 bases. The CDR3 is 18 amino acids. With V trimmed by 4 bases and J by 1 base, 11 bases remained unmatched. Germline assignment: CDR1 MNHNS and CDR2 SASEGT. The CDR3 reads CASSGGAGVVRNTGELFF. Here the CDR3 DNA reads TGTGCCAGCAGTGGGGGAGCGGGGGTGGTCCGGAACACCGGGGAGCTGTTTTTT.

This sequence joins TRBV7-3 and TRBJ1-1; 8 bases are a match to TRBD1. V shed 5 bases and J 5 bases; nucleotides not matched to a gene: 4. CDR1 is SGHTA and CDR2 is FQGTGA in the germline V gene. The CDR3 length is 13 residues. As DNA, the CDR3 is TGTGCCAGCAGCCGCGACAGGGGTACTGAAGCTTTCTTT. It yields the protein CASSRDRGTEAFF.

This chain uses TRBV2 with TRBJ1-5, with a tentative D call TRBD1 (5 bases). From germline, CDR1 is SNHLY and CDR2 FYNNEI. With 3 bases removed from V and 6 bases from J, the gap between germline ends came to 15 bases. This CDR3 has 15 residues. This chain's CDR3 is CASSEEFGGAQPQHF. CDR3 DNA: TGTGCCAGCAGTGAGGAATTCGGAGGGGCTCAGCCCCAGCATTTT.

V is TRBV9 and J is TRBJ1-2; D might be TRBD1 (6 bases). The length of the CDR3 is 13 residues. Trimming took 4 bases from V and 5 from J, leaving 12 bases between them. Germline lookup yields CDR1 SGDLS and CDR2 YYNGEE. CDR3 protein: CASSPQGRYGYTF. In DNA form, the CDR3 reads TGTGCCAGCAGCCCGCAGGGGAGGTATGGCTACACCTTC. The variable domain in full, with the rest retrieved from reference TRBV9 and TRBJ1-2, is DSGVTQTPKHLITATGQRVTLRCSPRSGDLSVYWYQQSLDQGLQFLIQYYNGEERAKGNILERFSAQQFPDLHSELNLSSLELGDSALYFCASSPQGRYGYTFGSGTRLTVV.

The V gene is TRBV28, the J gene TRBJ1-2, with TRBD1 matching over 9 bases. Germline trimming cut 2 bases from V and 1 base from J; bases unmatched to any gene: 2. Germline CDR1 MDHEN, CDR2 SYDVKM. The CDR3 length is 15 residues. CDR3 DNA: TGTGCCAGCAGTTTACGGGACAGGGTTAACTATGGCTACACCTTC. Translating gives CASSLRDRVNYGYTF.

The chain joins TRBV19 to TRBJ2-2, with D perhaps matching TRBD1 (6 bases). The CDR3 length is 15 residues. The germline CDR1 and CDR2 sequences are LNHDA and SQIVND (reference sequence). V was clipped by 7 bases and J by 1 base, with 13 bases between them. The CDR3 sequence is CASTDRGQNTGELFF. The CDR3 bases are TGTGCCAGTACTGATCGGGGACAGAACACCGGGGAGCTGTTTTTT.

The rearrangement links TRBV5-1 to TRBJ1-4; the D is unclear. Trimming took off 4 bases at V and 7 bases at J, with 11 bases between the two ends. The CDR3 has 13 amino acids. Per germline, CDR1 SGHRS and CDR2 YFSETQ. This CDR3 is CASSRNVGEKLFF. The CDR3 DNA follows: TGCGCCAGCAGCCGAAACGTGGGTGAAAAACTGTTTTTT. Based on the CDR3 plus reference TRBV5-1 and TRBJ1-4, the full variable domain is KAGVTQTPRYLIKTRGQQVTLSCSPISGHRSVSWYQQTPGQGLQFLFEYFSETQRNKGNFPGRFSGRQFSNSRSEMNVSTLELGDSALYLCASSRNVGEKLFFGSGTQLSVL.

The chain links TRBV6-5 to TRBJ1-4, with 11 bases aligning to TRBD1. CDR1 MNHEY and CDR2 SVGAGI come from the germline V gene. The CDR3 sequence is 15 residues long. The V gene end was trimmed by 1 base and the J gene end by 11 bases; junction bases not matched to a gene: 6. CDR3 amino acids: CASSYLDRGLLKLFF. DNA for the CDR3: TGTGCCAGCAGTTACTTGGACAGGGGGCTTTTGAAACTGTTTTTT.

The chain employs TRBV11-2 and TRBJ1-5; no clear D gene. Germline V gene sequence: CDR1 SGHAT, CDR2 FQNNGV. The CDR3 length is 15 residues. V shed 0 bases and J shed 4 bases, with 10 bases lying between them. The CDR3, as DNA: TGTGCCAGCAGCTTAGACCCGGGCCGAAATCAGCCCCAGCATTTT. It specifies CASSLDPGRNQPQHF. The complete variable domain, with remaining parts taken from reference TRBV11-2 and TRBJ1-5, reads EAGVAQSPRYKIIEKRQSVAFWCNPISGHATLYWYQQILGQGPKLLIQFQNNGVVDDSQLPKDRFSAERLKGVDSTLKIQPAKLEDSAVYLCASSLDPGRNQPQHFGDGTRLSIL.

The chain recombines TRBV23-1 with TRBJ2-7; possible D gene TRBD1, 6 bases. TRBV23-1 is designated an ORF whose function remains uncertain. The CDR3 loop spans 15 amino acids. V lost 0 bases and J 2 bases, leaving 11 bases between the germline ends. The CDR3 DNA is TGCGCCAGCAGTCAATCCTCAGGGGTTCCCTACGAGCAGTACTTC. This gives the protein CASSQSSGVPYEQYF.

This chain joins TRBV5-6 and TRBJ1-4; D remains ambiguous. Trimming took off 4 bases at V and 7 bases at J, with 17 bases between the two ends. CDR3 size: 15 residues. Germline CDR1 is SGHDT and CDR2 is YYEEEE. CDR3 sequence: CASSPRSRWSEKLFF. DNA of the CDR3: TGTGCCAGCAGCCCTCGGAGTAGGTGGTCTGAAAAACTGTTTTTT.

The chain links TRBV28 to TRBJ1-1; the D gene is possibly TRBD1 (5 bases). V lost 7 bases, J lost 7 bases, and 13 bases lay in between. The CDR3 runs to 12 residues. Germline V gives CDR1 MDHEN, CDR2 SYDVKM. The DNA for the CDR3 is TGTGCCAGCACGGGGCGCCGGGGTGAAGCTTTCTTT. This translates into CASTGRRGEAFF. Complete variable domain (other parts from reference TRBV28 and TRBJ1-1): DVKVTQSSRYLVKRTGEKVFLECVQDMDHENMFWYRQDPGLGLRLIYFSYDVKMKEKGDIPEGYSVSREKKERFSLILESASTNQTSMYLCASTGRRGEAFFGQGTRLTVV.

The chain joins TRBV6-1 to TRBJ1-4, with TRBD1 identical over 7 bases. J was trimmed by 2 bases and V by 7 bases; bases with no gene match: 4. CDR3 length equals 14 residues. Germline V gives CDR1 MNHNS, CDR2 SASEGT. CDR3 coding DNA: TGTGCCAGCATTGCGGGACAGACTAATGAAAAACTGTTTTTT. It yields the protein CASIAGQTNEKLFF.

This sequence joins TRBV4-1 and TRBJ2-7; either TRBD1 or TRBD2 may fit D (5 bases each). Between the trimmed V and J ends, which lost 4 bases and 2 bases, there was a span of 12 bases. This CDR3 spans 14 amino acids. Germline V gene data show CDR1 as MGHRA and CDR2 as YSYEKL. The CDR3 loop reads CASSPQGATYEQYF. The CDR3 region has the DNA TGCGCCAGCAGCCCCCAGGGAGCGACCTACGAGCAGTACTTC.

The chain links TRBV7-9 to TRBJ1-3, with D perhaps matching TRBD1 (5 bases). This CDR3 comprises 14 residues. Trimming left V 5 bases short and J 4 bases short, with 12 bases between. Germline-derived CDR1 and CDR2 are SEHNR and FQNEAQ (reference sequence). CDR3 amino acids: CASSRGVVGNTIYF. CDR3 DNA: TGTGCCAGCAGCAGGGGAGTTGTGGGAAACACCATATATTTT.